The following is a T cell receptor (beta chain) sequence with its context. This sample was included in a study of patients and donors after allogeneic stem cell transplantation. Per the germline V gene, CDR1 is SGHAT and CDR2 is FQNNGV. The CDR3 is 18 amino acids. Trimming removed 5 bases from V and 0 bases from J; junction bases left unmatched: 11. TCRdb re-called the RT-PCR reads through MiXCR, storing one row per CDR3 protein. The profile shows about 960,000 distinct CDR3 sequences, over 15% of them singletons. This clonotype was obtained from a human donor who was either an allogeneic HSCT recipient or a stem cell or donor lymphocyte infusion donor (not recorded which). It is not recorded whose cells these are; they may come from a transplant donor. Material for sequencing was blood, either unsorted or a sorted T cell fraction (not recorded which). The V and J genes are TRBV11-2 and TRBJ1-3, with 9 positions matching TRBD1. This CDR3 reads CASSPSHGTGSSGNTIYF. DNA for the CDR3: TGTGCCAGCAGCCCCAGCCATGGGACAGGGAGCTCTGGAAACACCATATATTTT.